Presented here are 5 T cell receptor beta chains from one specimen sequenced in a study of blood T cell repertoires in COVID-19. Clones were read by immunoSEQ multiplex PCR, and TCRdb kept only the in-frame ones, dropping some. The sample shows more than 200,000 clones, more than 65% of them seen only once. Input material: peripheral blood. Receptor source: a man aged 50 to 60 with active or convalescent COVID-19.

The chain couples TRBV28 to TRBJ1-2, with D unresolved. CDR1 and CDR2 (germline): MDHEN, SYDVKM. V shed 6 bases and J shed 4 bases, with 12 bases lying between them. This CDR3 has 13 amino acids. The chain's CDR3 is CASSWGEGYGYTF. Written as DNA, the CDR3 is TGTGCCAGCAGCTGGGGAGAGGGCTATGGCTACACCTTC.

The V and J genes are TRBV30 and TRBJ2-5; 9 bases align to TRBD2. The germline V gene has CDR1 GTSNPN and CDR2 SVGIG (reference sequence). This CDR3 comprises 15 residues. J was trimmed by 1 base and V by 3 bases; bases with no gene match: 6. For the CDR3, the DNA is TGTGCCTGGAGGCAGACTAGCGGATCCCAAGAGACCCAGTACTTC. This encodes CAWRQTSGSQETQYF.

V and J are TRBV18 and TRBJ2-4, with D uncertain. Trimming removed 3 bases at V and 2 bases at J, with 17 bases between. The CDR3 has 17 residues. Germline V gene lookup returns CDR1 KGHSH and CDR2 LQKENI. Here the CDR3 DNA reads TGTGCCAGCTCACCGTCACCTCCACAGATGCCCAAAAACATTCAGTACTTC. It specifies CASSPSPPQMPKNIQYF.

The gene calls are TRBV4-3 and TRBJ1-6; maybe TRBD1 (6 bases). Deletions cut 1 base from V and 7 bases from J, with 11 bases between. Germline-derived CDR1 and CDR2 are LGHNA and YSLEER. The length of the CDR3 is 15 residues. CDR3 coding DNA: TGCGCCAGCAGCCAAGTATTACAGGGAAATTCACCCCTCCACTTT. Its protein is CASSQVLQGNSPLHF.

The chain is built from TRBV7-2 and TRBJ2-2; a weak D match, TRBD2 (6 bases). The V gene lost 0 bases and the J gene lost 7 bases, with 15 bases spanning the gap. This CDR3 contains 16 residues. The V gene's germline CDR1 is SGHTA and CDR2 FQGNSA. The CDR3 region is CASSLAGRPGGGELFF. DNA for the CDR3: TGTGCCAGCAGCTTAGCGGGCCGCCCCGGGGGCGGGGAGCTGTTTTTT.